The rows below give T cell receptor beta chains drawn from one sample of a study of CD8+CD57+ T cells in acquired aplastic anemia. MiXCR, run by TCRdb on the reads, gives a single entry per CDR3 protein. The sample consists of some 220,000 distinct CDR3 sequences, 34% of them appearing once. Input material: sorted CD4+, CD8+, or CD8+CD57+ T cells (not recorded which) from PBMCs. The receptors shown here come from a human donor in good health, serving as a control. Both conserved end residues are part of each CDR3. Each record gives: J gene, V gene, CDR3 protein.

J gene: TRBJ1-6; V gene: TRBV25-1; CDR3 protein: CASRGDGARGSPLHF
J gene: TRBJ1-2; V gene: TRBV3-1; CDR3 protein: CASSQEAIYYGYTF
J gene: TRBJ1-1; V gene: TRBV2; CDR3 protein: CASSPLTEAFF
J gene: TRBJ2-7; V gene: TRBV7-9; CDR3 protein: CASSLHGSGRREQYF
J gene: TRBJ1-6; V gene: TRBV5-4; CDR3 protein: CASSGGTAVGALHF
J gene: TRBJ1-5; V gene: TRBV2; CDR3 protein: CASSEQTSNQPQHF
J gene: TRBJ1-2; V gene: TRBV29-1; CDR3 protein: CSVGGPGQGSGYTF
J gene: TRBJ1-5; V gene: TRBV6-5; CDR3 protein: CASSSTVSNQPQHF
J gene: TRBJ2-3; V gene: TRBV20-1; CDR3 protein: CSARDWLSTDTQYF
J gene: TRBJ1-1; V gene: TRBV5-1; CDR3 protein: CASSLQGWTEAFF
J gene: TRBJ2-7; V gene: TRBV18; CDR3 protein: CASSVRTGEVEQYF
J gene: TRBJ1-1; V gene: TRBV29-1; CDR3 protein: CSAQTGLNTEAFF
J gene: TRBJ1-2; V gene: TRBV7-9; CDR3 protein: CASSLTGTDNYGYTF
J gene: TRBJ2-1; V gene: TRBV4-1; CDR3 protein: CASRVAGIGNNDQFF
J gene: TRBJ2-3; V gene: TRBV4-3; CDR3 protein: CASSQGTQPGGTDTQYF
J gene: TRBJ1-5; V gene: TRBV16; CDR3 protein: CASSQSSQGGQPQHF
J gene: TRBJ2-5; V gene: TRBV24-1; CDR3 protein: CATSDWDGQETQYF
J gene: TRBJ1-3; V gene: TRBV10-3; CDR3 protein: CAITGDSGNTIYF
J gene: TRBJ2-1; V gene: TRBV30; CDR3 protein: CAWSSGREQFF
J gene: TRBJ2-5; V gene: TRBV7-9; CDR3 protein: CASSFFTEETQYF
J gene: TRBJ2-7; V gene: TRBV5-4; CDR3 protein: CASSLSPGVYEQYF
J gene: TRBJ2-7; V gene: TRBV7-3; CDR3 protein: CASSSRGRYEQYF
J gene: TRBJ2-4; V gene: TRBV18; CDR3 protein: CVSSPTQGNIQYF
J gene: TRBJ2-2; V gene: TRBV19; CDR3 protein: CASSWGPAGELFF
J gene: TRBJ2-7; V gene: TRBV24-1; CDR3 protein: CATSDLAGSEQYF
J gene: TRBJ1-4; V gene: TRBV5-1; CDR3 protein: CASSLFQGGLTNEKLFF
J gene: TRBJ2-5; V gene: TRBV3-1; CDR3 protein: CASSQGLAVETQYF
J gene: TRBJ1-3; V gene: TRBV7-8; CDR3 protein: CASSRGRPNSGNTIYF
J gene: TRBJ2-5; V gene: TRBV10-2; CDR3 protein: CASSDVREGRETQYF